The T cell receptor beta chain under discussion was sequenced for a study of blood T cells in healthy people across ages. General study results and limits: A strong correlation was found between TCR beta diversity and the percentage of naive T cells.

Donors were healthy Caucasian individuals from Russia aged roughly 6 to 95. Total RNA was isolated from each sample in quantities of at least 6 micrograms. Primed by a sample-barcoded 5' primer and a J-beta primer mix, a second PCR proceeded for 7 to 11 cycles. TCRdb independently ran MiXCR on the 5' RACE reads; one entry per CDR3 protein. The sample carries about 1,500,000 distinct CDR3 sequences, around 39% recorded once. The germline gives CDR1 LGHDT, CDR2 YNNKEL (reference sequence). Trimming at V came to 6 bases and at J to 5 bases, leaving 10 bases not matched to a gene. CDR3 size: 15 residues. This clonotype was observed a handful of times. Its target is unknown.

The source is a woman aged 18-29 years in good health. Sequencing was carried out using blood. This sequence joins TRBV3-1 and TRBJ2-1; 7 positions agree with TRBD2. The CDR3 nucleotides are TGTGCCAGCAGTCCTCCGCGGGGGAGAAACAATGAGCAGTTCTTC. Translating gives CASSPPRGRNNEQFF.